Each of the 17 T cell receptor beta chains below was sequenced from the same sample in a study of tumor-infiltrating lymphocytes in primary liver carcinoma. The input was approximately 500 ng total RNA; TCR beta cDNA was made from it with a constant-region primer. Amplification in three nested multiplex PCR rounds with slightly modified ARM-PCR gave rise to TCR beta libraries. Both of the initial two PCR rounds ran for around 9 cycles and employed TRBV1-TRBV30 forward primers alongside a C-beta reverse primer. A single record per CDR3 protein comes from TCRdb applying MiXCR to the multiplex PCR reads. The top ten hold under 8% of the sample, which has 310,000 or so distinct CDR3 sequences, about two thirds seen once. Unsorted whole blood supplied the RNA, and germline DNA was extracted too. What was sequenced was peripheral blood. The receptors here all came from a man in his forties with primary liver carcinoma and hepatitis B virus infection.

This clonotype was seen repeatedly, ten times or more. The chain combines TRBV10-2 with TRBJ1-1, with unresolved D. The CDR3 is 13 residues long. V lost 10 bases, J lost 1 base, and 13 bases lay in between. Germline CDR1 and CDR2: WSHSY and SAAADI. CDR3 loop: CATTLQPNTEAFF. In nucleotides, the CDR3 is TGCGCCACCACCCTACAGCCGAACACTGAAGCTTTCTTT.

Worth noting for this clonotype: Being one base from a much bigger clone, this may be a read error. V and J are TRBV4-2 and TRBJ2-7; D may be TRBD2 (6 bases). The CDR3 sequence is 13 residues long. V dropped 5 bases and J dropped 6 bases, with 14 bases sitting between them. The germline V gene has CDR1 LGHNA and CDR2 YNFKEQ. The DNA of the CDR3 is TGTGCCAGCAGCTACCTGACTAGTGGCGAGCAGTACTTC. Amino acid sequence: CASSYLTSGEQYF.

A note on this clonotype: Since a much larger clone is just one base distant, this may be a read error. The rearrangement joins TRBV5-1 to TRBJ2-2, with unresolved D. CDR3 length: 13 amino acids. From germline, CDR1 is SGHRS and CDR2 YFSETQ. CDR3 coding DNA: TGCGGCAGCAGCTTGGTGATCACCGGGGAGCTGTTTTTT. Translating it yields CGSSLVITGELFF. Full variable domain (outside the CDR3, taken from reference TRBV5-1 and TRBJ2-2): KAGVTQTPRYLIKTRGQQVTLSCSPISGHRSVSWYQQTPGQGLQFLFEYFSETQRNKGNFPGRFSGRQFSNSRSEMNVSTLELGDSALYLCGSSLVITGELFFGEGSRLTVL.

As regards this clonotype: A junction end diverges from the germline sequence, so it may reflect a read error. CDR3 region: CTSSRELSGPNTVELFF. CDR3 nucleotides: TGCACCAGCAGCCGAGAATTATCGGGACCAAACACCGTGGAGCTGTTTTTT. The chain has TRBV4-1 and TRBJ2-2; D possibly matches TRBD1 or TRBD2 (5 bases each). Per germline, CDR1 MGHRA and CDR2 YSYEKL. The CDR3 extends over 17 amino acids.

The rearrangement uses TRBV11-2 and TRBJ2-7; D remains ambiguous. With 5 bases removed from V and 3 bases from J, the gap between germline ends came to 14 bases. This CDR3 spans 14 amino acids. Germline CDR1 reads SGHAT; CDR2 reads FQNNGV. The CDR3 protein is CASSPKRIYYEQYF. DNA for the CDR3: TGTGCCAGCAGCCCCAAGAGGATTTACTACGAGCAGTACTTC.

As to this clonotype: This may arise from a read error, as a much more abundant clone is one base away. The chain combines TRBV6-5 with TRBJ2-1; TRBD2 matches 8 bases. The tail of the sequence fits TRBJ2-7 better, so the J call may be wrong. The CDR3 runs 17 residues. Looked up from germline, CDR1 is MNHEY and CDR2 is SVGAGI. The CDR3 DNA is TGTGCCAGCAGTCCATTTACGAGCGGGAGCTCCTACAATGAGCAGTACTTC. Its protein product is CASSPFTSGSSYNEQYF.

J is TRBJ1-1 and V is TRBV11-2; tentative D call: TRBD1 (5 bases). Trimming removed 9 bases at V and 2 bases at J, with 16 bases between. This CDR3 is 14 amino acids long. CDR1 is SGHAT and CDR2 is FQNNGV in the germline V gene. Here the CDR3 reads CASAGGSSNTEAFF. CDR3 in DNA: TGTGCCAGTGCGGGGGGGAGCAGTAACACTGAAGCTTTCTTT.

This clonotype was seen only once. A read error may explain this, as a much larger clone is one base away. V usage is TRBV6-5 and J usage is TRBJ1-1; D is unresolved. Germline V lookup: CDR1 MNHEY, CDR2 SVGAGI. This CDR3 has 14 residues. The CDR3 loop is CASSYLTENTEVFF. CDR3 DNA: TGTGCCAGCAGTTACTTAACAGAGAACACTGAAGTTTTCTTT.

The CDR3 loop is CASSLISRQGASDTQYF. In nucleotides, the CDR3 is TGTGCCAGCAGCTTAATCTCGAGACAGGGGGCCTCAGATACGCAGTATTTT. The chain uses TRBV11-2 and TRBJ2-3; 10 nucleotides line up with TRBD1. The CDR3 has 17 residues. The trim removed 2 bases at V and 4 bases at J, leaving 9 bases unmatched. Germline V gene lookup returns CDR1 SGHAT and CDR2 FQNNGV.

V gene TRBV11-2 combines with J gene TRBJ2-7; TRBD2 is a possible D gene (5 bases). Trimming removed 6 bases at V and 6 bases at J, with 12 bases between. The CDR3 runs 12 residues. Germline V CDR1 and CDR2: SGHAT, FQNNGV. CDR3: CASRLDFCEQYF. The CDR3 nucleotides are TGTGCCAGCAGACTGGACTTCTGCGAGCAGTACTTC.

In regard to this clonotype: It may be a read error: a sequence one base away is much more abundant. This sequence joins TRBV6-1 and TRBJ2-3; TRBD2 aligns across 7 bases. This CDR3 comprises 15 residues. CDR1 is MNHNS, CDR2 SASEGT, per germline. With 7 bases clipped from V and 2 bases from J, the junction kept 9 bases outside the gene matches. CDR3 protein: CASISLAATTDTQYF. The CDR3 DNA reads TGTGCCAGCATTAGCCTAGCGGCCACCACAGATACGCAGTATTTT.

The chain is built from TRBV21-1 and TRBJ2-7. TRBV21-1 counts as a pseudogene. This CDR3 region has 16 residues. The CDR3 nucleotides are TGTGCCAGCAGCAAAGCGAGGCTAGCTCCTAGGGGCGAGCAGTACTTC. Translating gives CASSKARLAPRGEQYF.

This clonotype came up once. A much larger clone lies a single base off, so this may be a read error. The chain combines TRBV6-5 with TRBJ1-5; D gene ambiguous. CDR3 size: 14 residues. Trimming shortened V by 6 bases and J by 1 base, and 10 bases separated the two germline ends. Germline V CDR1 and CDR2: MNHEY, SVGAGI. In DNA, the CDR3 is TGTGCCAGCAGATACGGAGGGAGCAATCAGCCCCAGCATTTT. This gives the protein CASRYGGSNQPQHF.

This chain joins TRBV6-4 and TRBJ1-2; TRBD1 agrees at 10 bases. CDR3 length: 13 amino acids. Looked up from germline, CDR1 is MRHNA and CDR2 is SNTAGT. Trimming cost V 6 bases and J 5 bases; bases outside gene matches: 3. The CDR3 sequence: CASRRGQGYGYTF. The CDR3 region has the DNA TGTGCCAGCAGGAGGGGACAGGGGTATGGCTACACCTTC.

Of note for this clonotype: The CDR3 end shows no conserved phenylalanine or tryptophan, and so a read error is likely. The V gene is TRBV11-2, the J gene TRBJ2-3; no definite D call. Germline CDR1 SGHAT, CDR2 FQNNGV. CDR3 size: 13 residues. Trimming removed 5 bases at V and 4 bases at J, with 10 bases between. The CDR3 coding sequence is TGTGCCAGCAGCCCGAGGCGGTCAGATACGCAGTATATT. Encoded protein: CASSPRRSDTQYI.

Regarding this clonotype: A much larger clone differs by one base, so this may be a read error. This sequence joins TRBV10-3 and TRBJ2-7; D unclear. Germline-derived CDR1 and CDR2 are ENHRY and SYGVKD. This CDR3 is 12 amino acids long. V was clipped by 5 bases and J by 2 bases, with 7 bases between them. CDR3 loop: CAISSGTYEQYF. CDR3 nucleotides: TGTGCCATCAGTTCAGGTACCTACGAGCAGTACTTC.

In its sample, this clonotype was seen many times. The V call is TRBV6-5, the J call TRBJ2-7; 11 bases agree with TRBD2. Trimming removed 0 bases from V and 3 bases from J; junction bases left unmatched: 7. The CDR3 totals 17 residues. Germline V gene lookup returns CDR1 MNHEY and CDR2 SVGAGI. The CDR3 is CASSYSWGLAVNYEQYF. As DNA, the CDR3 is TGTGCCAGCAGTTACTCGTGGGGACTAGCGGTGAACTACGAGCAGTACTTC.